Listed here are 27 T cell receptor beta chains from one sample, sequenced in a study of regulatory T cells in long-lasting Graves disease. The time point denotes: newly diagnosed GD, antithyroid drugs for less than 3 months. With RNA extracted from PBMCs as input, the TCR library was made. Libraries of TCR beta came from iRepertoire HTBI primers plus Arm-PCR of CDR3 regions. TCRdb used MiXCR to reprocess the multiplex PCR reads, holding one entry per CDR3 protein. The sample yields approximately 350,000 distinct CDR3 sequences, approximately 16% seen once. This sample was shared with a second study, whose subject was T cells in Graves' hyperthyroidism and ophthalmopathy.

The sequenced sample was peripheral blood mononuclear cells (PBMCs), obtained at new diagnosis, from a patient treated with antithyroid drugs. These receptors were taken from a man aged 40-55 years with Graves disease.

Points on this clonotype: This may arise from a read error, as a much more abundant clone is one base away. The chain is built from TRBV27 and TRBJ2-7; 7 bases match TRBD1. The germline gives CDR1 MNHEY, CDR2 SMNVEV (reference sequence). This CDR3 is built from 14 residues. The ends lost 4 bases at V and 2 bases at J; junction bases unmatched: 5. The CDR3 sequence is CASSWMDRPYEQYF. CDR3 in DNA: TGTGCCAGCAGTTGGATGGACAGGCCCTACGAGCAGTACTTC.

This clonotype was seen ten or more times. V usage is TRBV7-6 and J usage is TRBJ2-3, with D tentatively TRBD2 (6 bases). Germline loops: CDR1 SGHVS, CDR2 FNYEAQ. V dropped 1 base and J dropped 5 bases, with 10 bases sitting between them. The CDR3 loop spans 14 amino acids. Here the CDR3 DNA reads TGTGCCAGCAGCTTAGAACCGACTAGAGATACGCAGTATTTT. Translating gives CASSLEPTRDTQYF.

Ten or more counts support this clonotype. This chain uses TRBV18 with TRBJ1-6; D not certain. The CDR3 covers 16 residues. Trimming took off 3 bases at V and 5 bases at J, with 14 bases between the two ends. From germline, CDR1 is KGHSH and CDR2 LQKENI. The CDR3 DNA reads TGTGCCAGCTCACCCCGGGCCGGTCGAGATAATTCACCCCTCCACTTT. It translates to CASSPRAGRDNSPLHF.

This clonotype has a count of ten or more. This CDR3 is CASSRWAGGRQPQHF. For the CDR3, the DNA is TGCGCCAGCAGCCGGTGGGCAGGGGGTCGTCAGCCCCAGCATTTT. The chain couples TRBV5-1 to TRBJ1-5; 7 nucleotides match TRBD1. Germline V gene data show CDR1 as SGHRS and CDR2 as YFSETQ. CDR3 length: 15 residues. V shed 4 bases and J 6 bases; nucleotides not matched to a gene: 10.

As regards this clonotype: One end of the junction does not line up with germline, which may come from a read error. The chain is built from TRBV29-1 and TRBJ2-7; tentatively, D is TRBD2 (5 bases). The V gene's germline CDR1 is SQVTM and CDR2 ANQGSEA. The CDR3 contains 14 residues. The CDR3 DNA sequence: TGCAGCGTGGCACGATTGGGGAGATCGGACGAGCGGTACTTC. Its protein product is CSVARLGRSDERYF.

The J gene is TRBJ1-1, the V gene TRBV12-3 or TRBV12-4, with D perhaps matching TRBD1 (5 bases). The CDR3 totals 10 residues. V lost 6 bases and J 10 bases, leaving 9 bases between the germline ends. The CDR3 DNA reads TGTGCCAGCAGCGTGAGGGGAGCTTTCTTT. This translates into CASSVRGAFF.

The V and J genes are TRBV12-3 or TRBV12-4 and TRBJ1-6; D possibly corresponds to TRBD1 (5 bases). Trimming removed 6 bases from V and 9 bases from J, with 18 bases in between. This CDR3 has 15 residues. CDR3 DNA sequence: TGTGCCAGCAGCTCGAGCCGGGTTCAGGGTTCACCCCTCCACTTT. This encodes CASSSSRVQGSPLHF.

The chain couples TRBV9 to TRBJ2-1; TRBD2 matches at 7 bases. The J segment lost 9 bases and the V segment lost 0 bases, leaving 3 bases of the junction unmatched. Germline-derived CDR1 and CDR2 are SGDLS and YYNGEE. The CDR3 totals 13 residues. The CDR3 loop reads CASSVVTGGEQFF. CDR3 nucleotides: TGTGCCAGCAGCGTAGTAACGGGGGGTGAGCAGTTCTTC.

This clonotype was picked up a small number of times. The CDR3 region is CASSRIQGQQETQYF. The CDR3 bases are TGTGCCAGCAGCAGGATACAGGGGCAGCAAGAGACCCAGTACTTC. The chain has TRBV6-1 and TRBJ2-5, with 7 bases fitting TRBD1. J gave up 2 bases and V 6 bases, and 9 bases lay outside the gene matches. Germline V gene sequence: CDR1 MNHNS, CDR2 SASEGT. This CDR3 is built from 15 residues.

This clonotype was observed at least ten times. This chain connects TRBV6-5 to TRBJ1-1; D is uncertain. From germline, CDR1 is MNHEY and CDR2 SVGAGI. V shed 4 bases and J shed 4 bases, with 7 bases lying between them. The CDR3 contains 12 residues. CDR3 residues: CASSSLGTEAFF. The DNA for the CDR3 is TGTGCCAGCAGTTCCCTCGGCACTGAAGCTTTCTTT.

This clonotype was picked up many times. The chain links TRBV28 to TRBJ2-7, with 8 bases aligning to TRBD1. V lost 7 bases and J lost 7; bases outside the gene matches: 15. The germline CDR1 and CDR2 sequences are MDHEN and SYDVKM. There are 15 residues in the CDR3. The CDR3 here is CASITAGTGLGEQYF. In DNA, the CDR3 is TGTGCCAGCATCACTGCGGGGACAGGACTCGGGGAGCAGTACTTC.

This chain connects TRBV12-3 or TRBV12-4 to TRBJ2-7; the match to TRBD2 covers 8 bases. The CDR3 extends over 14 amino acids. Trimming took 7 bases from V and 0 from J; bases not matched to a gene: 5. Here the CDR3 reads CASTEREGSYEQYF. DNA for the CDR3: TGTGCCAGCACGGAACGGGAGGGCTCCTACGAGCAGTACTTC.

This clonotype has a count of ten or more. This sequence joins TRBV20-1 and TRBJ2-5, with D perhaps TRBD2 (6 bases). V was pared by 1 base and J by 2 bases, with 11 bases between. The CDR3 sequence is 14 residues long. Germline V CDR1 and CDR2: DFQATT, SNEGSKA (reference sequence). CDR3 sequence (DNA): TGCAGTGCTAGAGCCGGGACTCAACAAGAGACCCAGTACTTC. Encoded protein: CSARAGTQQETQYF.

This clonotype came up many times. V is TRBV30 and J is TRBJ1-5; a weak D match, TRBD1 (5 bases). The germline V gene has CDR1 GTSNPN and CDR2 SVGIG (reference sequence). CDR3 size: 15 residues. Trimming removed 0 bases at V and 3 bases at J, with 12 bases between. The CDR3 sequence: CAWSVQGHFNQPQHF. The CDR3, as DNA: TGTGCCTGGAGTGTACAAGGACACTTCAATCAGCCCCAGCATTTT. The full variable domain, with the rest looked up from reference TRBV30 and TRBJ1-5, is SQTIHQWPATLVQPVGSPLSLECTVEGTSNPNLYWYRQAAGRGLQLLFYSVGIGQISSEVPQNLSASRPQDRQFILSSKKLLLSDSGFYLCAWSVQGHFNQPQHFGDGTRLSIL.

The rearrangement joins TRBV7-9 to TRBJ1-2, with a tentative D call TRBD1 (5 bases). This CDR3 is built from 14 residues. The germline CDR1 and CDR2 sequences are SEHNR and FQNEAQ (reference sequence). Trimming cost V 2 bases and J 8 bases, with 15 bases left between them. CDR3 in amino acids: CASSLMAGSEGYTF. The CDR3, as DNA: TGTGCCAGCAGCTTAATGGCAGGGTCGGAAGGCTACACCTTC.

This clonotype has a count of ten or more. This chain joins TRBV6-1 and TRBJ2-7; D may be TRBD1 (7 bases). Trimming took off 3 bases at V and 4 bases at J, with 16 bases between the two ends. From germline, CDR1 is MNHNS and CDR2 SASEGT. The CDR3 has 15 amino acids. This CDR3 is CASSDPARGEYEQYF. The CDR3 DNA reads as TGTGCCAGCAGTGACCCGGCCAGGGGGGAGTACGAGCAGTACTTC.

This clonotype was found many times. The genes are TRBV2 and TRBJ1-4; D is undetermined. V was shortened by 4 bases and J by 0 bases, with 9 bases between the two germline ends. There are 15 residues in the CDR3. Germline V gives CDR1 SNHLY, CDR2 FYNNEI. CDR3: CASSVSPATNEKLFF. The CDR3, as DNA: TGTGCCAGCAGTGTTTCTCCGGCAACTAATGAAAAACTGTTTTTT.

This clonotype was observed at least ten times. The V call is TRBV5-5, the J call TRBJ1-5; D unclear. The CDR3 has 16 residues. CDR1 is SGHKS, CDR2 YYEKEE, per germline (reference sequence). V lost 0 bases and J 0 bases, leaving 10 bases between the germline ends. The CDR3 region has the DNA TGTGCCAGCAGCTTGGATTTGTTGACTAGCAATCAGCCCCAGCATTTT. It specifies CASSLDLLTSNQPQHF.

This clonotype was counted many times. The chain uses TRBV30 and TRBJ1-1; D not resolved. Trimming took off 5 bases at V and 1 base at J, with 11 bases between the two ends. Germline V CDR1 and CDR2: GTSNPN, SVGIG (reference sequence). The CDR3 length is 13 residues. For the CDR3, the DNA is TGTGCCTGGCGAACAGTGACGAACACTGAAGCTTTCTTT. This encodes CAWRTVTNTEAFF.

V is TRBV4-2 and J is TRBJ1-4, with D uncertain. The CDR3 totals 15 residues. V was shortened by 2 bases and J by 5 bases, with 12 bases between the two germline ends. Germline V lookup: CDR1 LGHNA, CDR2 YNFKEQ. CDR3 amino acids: CASSQFLGGNEKLFF. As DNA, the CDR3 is TGTGCCAGCAGCCAATTCTTGGGAGGGAATGAAAAACTGTTTTTT.

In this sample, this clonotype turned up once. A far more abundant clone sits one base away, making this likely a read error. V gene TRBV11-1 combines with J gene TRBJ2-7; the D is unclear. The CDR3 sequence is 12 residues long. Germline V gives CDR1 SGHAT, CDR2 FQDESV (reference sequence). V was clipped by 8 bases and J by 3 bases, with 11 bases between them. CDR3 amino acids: CASGDRSYEQYF. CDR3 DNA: TGTGCCAGCGGGGATCGGAGCTACGAGCAGTACTTC.

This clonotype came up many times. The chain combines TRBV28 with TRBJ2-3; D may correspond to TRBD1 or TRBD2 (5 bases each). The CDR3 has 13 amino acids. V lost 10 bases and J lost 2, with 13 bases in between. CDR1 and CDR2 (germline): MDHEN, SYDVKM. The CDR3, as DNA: TGTGCCACCCAGCCGGGACCCACAGATACGCAGTATTTT. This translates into CATQPGPTDTQYF.

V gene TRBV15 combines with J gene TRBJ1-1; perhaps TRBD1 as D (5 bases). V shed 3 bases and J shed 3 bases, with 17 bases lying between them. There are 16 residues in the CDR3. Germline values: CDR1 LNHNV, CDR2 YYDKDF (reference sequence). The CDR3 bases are TGTGCCACCAGCAGGGGATTTGGGGGAAAGGACACTGAAGCTTTCTTT. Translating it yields CATSRGFGGKDTEAFF. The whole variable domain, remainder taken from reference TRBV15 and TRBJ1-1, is DAMVIQNPRYQVTQFGKPVTLSCSQTLNHNVMYWYQQKSSQAPKLLFHYYDKDFNNEADTPDNFQSRRPNTSFCFLDIRSPGLGDTAMYLCATSRGFGGKDTEAFFGQGTRLTVV.

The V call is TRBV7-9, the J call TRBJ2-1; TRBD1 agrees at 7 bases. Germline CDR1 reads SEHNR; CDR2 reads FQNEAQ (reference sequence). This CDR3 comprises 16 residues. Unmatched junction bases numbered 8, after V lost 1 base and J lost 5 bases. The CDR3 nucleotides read TGTGCCAGCAGCTTAGGACAGGGAGTTCTAAACAATGAGCAGTTCTTC. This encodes CASSLGQGVLNNEQFF.

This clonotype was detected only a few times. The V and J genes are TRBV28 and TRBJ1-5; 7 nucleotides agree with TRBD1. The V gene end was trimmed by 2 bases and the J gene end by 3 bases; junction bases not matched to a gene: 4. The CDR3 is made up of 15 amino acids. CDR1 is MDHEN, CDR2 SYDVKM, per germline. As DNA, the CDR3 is TGTGCCAGCAGTTTAGAGACAGGGTACAATCAGCCCCAGCATTTT. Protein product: CASSLETGYNQPQHF.

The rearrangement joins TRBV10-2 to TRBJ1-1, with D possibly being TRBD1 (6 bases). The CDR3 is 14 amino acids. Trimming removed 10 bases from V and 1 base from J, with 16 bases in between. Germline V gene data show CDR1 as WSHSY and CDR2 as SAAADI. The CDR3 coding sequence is TGCGCCACCCGACAGGTAGAAAAGAACACTGAAGCTTTCTTT. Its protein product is CATRQVEKNTEAFF.

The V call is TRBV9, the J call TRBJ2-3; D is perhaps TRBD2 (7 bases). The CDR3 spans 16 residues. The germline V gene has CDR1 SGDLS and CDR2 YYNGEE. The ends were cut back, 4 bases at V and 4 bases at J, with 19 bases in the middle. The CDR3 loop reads CASSLRGGVPSDTQYF. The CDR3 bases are TGTGCCAGCAGCTTGAGGGGGGGCGTTCCGTCAGATACGCAGTATTTT.